The present T cell receptor beta chain was sequenced within a study of T cell repertoires in cytomegalovirus infection. Study-wide results and caveats: HLA-C-restricted CMV clonotypes gave the most frequent clonotype in two of eight donors.

Note on this clonotype: Its antigen is currently unknown.

TCRdb ran MiXCR on the reads and lists one entry per CDR3 protein. Of 54,000 or so distinct CDR3 sequences listed, about 33% are singletons. The V segment lost 5 bases and the J segment 7 bases; nucleotides outside the gene matches: 11. Germline CDR1 and CDR2: SGHVS and FNYEAQ. The CDR3 sequence is 16 residues long. The chain links TRBV7-6 to TRBJ2-2; the match to TRBD2 covers 9 bases. The receptor's source is a human donor in good health (CMV status not recorded). Some clones in this sample may be carry-over from other donors' samples. Sequenced input: PBMCs, sequenced either directly or after in vitro stimulation (not recorded which). The CDR3 sequence is CASSRTPAGGHGELFF. CDR3 DNA: TGTGCCAGCAGCCGTACGCCAGCGGGAGGTCACGGGGAGCTGTTTTTT.